Listed here are 19 T cell receptor beta chains from one sample, sequenced in a study of blood T cell repertoires in COVID-19. Sequencing used immunoSEQ multiplex PCR; TCRdb keeps in-frame clones, though not all of them. Here the sample spans roughly 230,000 clones, around 84% being singletons. Sequenced sample: PBMCs or T cells enriched from blood (not recorded which). These receptors came from a woman in her forties or fifties who had been exposed to COVID-19.

The V gene is TRBV4-3, the J gene TRBJ1-1; D is unresolved. Trimming shortened V by 1 base and J by 0 bases, and 6 bases separated the two germline ends. Germline CDR1 LGHNA, CDR2 YSLEER. The CDR3 contains 14 residues. The CDR3 bases are TGCGCCAGCAGCCAAGTATTAGTGAACACTGAAGCTTTCTTT. Encoded protein: CASSQVLVNTEAFF.

The chain combines TRBV10-2 with TRBJ1-6; 7 nucleotides match TRBD1. V lost 1 base, J lost 7 bases, and 4 bases stayed unmatched. The CDR3 has 15 residues. Germline V gene lookup returns CDR1 WSHSY and CDR2 SAAADI. The DNA for the CDR3 is TGCGCCAGCAGTGAGTATGCAGGGGGGAATTCACCCCTCCACTTT. Translated: CASSEYAGGNSPLHF.

The chain carries TRBV5-4 and TRBJ1-4; 9 nucleotides line up with TRBD1. Germline lookup yields CDR1 SGHNT and CDR2 YYREEE (reference sequence). This CDR3 is built from 16 residues. V shed 4 bases, J shed 5 bases, and the junction held 9 bases outside the gene matches. CDR3 in DNA: TGTGCCAGCAGCCCGGACAGGGGAGGGAAAAATGAAAAACTGTTTTTT. This encodes CASSPDRGGKNEKLFF.

The chain is built from TRBV11-2 and TRBJ1-1; D not certain. CDR3 length equals 13 residues. The germline gives CDR1 SGHAT, CDR2 FQNNGV. Trimming left V 5 bases short and J 10 bases short, with 17 bases between. CDR3 sequence: CASSNWAEPGAFF. CDR3 in DNA: TGTGCCAGCAGCAACTGGGCAGAGCCTGGAGCTTTCTTT.

The chain uses TRBV23-1 and TRBJ1-4; the match to TRBD1 covers 7 bases. TRBV23-1 is labeled an ORF, and its function is uncertain. This CDR3 spans 13 amino acids. J was trimmed by 2 bases and V by 9 bases; bases with no gene match: 3. The CDR3 bases are TGCGCCAGAGCGGACAGGACTAATGAAAAACTGTTTTTT. Translation: CARADRTNEKLFF.

This clone has only a few counts. The chain joins TRBV5-1 to TRBJ1-1; D is perhaps TRBD1 (5 bases). Per germline, CDR1 SGHRS and CDR2 YFSETQ. The CDR3 has 14 amino acids. V shed 4 bases and J shed 0 bases, with 10 bases lying between them. The CDR3 nucleotides are TGCGCCAGCAGCATGCGGGGCATGAACACTGAAGCTTTCTTT. Amino acid sequence: CASSMRGMNTEAFF.

The chain couples TRBV27 to TRBJ1-1; D not resolved. Trimming stripped 3 bases from V and 1 base from J, with 9 bases between. Germline CDR1 reads MNHEY; CDR2 reads SMNVEV (reference sequence). The CDR3 consists of 14 residues. As DNA, the CDR3 is TGTGCCAGCAGTTTGGCACAGAGGAACACTGAAGCTTTCTTT. Translated, it gives CASSLAQRNTEAFF.

This sequence joins TRBV3-1 (or the pseudogene TRBV3-2) and TRBJ2-7; 7 bases fit TRBD1. The V and J ends lost 3 bases and 3 bases, in that order; junction bases with no gene match: 8. The CDR3 sequence is 15 residues long. CDR1 and CDR2 from the germline V gene are LGHDT and YNNKEL (reference sequence). The CDR3 reads CASSHGDRSYYEQYF. CDR3 in DNA: TGTGCCAGCAGCCACGGGGACAGAAGCTACTACGAGCAGTACTTC.

The rearrangement joins TRBV6-2 or TRBV6-3 to TRBJ2-2; maybe TRBD1 (6 bases). The CDR3 has 19 residues. Germline-derived CDR1 and CDR2 are MNHEY and SVGEGT. The V end lost 6 bases, the J end lost 3 bases, and 26 bases lay between the germline ends. This CDR3 is CASSSQPSRQGSDTGELFF. The DNA for the CDR3 is TGTGCCAGCAGCTCTCAGCCGAGCCGGCAGGGGTCGGACACCGGGGAGCTGTTTTTT.

The chain recombines TRBV6-5 with TRBJ1-1; D gene uncertain. The CDR3 has 13 amino acids. Germline assignment: CDR1 MNHEY and CDR2 SVGAGI. Deletions cut 6 bases from V and 3 bases from J, with 11 bases between. The CDR3 coding sequence is TGTGCCAGCAGCTTTAACTTCGACACTGAAGCTTTCTTT. Amino acids: CASSFNFDTEAFF.

This chain links TRBV27 with TRBJ2-3, with a tentative D call TRBD2 (6 bases). V lost 3 bases to trimming and J lost 2 bases, with 9 bases between them. Germline loops: CDR1 MNHEY, CDR2 SMNVEV (reference sequence). The CDR3 is 14 amino acids. The CDR3 region is CASSFGTYTDTQYF. CDR3 sequence (DNA): TGTGCCAGCAGTTTCGGGACTTACACAGATACGCAGTATTTT.

This rearrangement joins TRBV11-2 to TRBJ2-5, with D possibly TRBD2 on 6 matching bases. Trimming left V 1 base short and J 5 bases short, with 14 bases between. Germline-derived CDR1 and CDR2 are SGHAT and FQNNGV. The CDR3 extends over 15 amino acids. The CDR3 protein is CASSLVRGREETQYF. The CDR3 DNA reads as TGTGCCAGCAGCTTAGTGCGGGGTCGGGAGGAGACCCAGTACTTC.

This chain joins TRBV28 and TRBJ1-3, with 9 bases lining up with TRBD1. This CDR3 is built from 15 residues. V was pared by 6 bases and J by 5 bases, with 8 bases of the junction left unmatched. Germline CDR1 is MDHEN and CDR2 is SYDVKM. CDR3 sequence reads: CASSPLGTGRNTIYF. DNA of the CDR3: TGTGCCAGCAGCCCCCTGGGGACAGGGAGAAACACCATATATTTT.

The chain couples TRBV7-3 to TRBJ2-6; 7 positions agree with TRBD1. The CDR3 loop spans 17 amino acids. The germline gives CDR1 SGHTA, CDR2 FQGTGA. V shed 6 bases, J shed 1 base, and the junction held 9 bases outside the gene matches. The CDR3 DNA reads as TGTGCCAGCAGTCCCACAGGGGCCCTATCTGGGGCCAACGTCCTGACTTTC. Translation: CASSPTGALSGANVLTF.

V usage is TRBV5-1 and J usage is TRBJ1-2; D might be TRBD1 (6 bases). V shed 4 bases and J shed 6 bases, with 16 bases lying between them. The germline CDR1 and CDR2 sequences are SGHRS and YFSETQ. The length of the CDR3 is 14 residues. The CDR3 loop is CASSTRGGRDGYTF. The DNA for the CDR3 is TGCGCCAGCAGCACTAGGGGGGGCAGAGATGGCTACACCTTC.

The chain carries TRBV27 and TRBJ1-3; D possibly corresponds to TRBD1 (6 bases). V lost 5 bases, J lost 4 bases, and 12 bases lay in between. Germline CDR1 and CDR2: MNHEY and SMNVEV (reference sequence). The CDR3 extends over 14 amino acids. The DNA for the CDR3 is TGTGCCAGCAGTCAGGGGCGCGAAGGAAACACCATATATTTT. Its translation: CASSQGREGNTIYF.

The chain combines TRBV19 with TRBJ1-1; D is ambiguous. Germline assignment: CDR1 LNHDA and CDR2 SQIVND (reference sequence). Deletions cut 8 bases from V and 3 bases from J, with 19 bases between. This CDR3 contains 15 residues. Written as DNA, the CDR3 is TGTGCCAGTCAAATAGAGCTTAACCGGGACACTGAAGCTTTCTTT. As protein: CASQIELNRDTEAFF. Full variable domain (missing parts from reference TRBV19 and TRBJ1-1): DGGITQSPKYLFRKEGQNVTLSCEQNLNHDAMYWYRQDPGQGLRLIYYSQIVNDFQKGDIAEGYSVSREKKESFPLTVTSAQKNPTAFYLCASQIELNRDTEAFFGQGTRLTVV.

V and J are TRBV15 and TRBJ2-6, with 7 bases identical to TRBD2. Per the germline V gene, CDR1 is LNHNV and CDR2 is YYDKDF (reference sequence). The CDR3 is made up of 16 amino acids. Losses at the gene ends were 8 bases for V and 0 bases for J; bases not matched to a gene: 7. CDR3 loop: CATHPGGSSGANVLTF. The CDR3, as DNA: TGTGCCACCCACCCCGGGGGGAGCTCTGGGGCCAACGTCCTGACTTTC.

V gene TRBV12-3 or TRBV12-4 combines with J gene TRBJ1-1; D ambiguous. This CDR3 spans 11 amino acids. The V gene lost 3 bases and the J gene lost 8 bases, with 7 bases spanning the gap. DNA for the CDR3: TGTGCCAGCAGTTTGAAACAGGAAGCTTTCTTT. Translating gives CASSLKQEAFF.